Here is one T cell receptor beta chain with its context. The length of the CDR3 is 16 residues. Germline trimming cut 5 bases from V and 2 bases from J; bases unmatched to any gene: 10. From germline, CDR1 is SGHTA and CDR2 FQGTGA. The record originates from a study of metastatic and nonmetastatic thyroid tumors. TCRdb re-called the PCR reads through MiXCR. The sample has about 59,000 clones, more than 25% seen once. Before thyroid surgery, none of the patients had received any treatment. Sequenced material: blood. The V and J genes are TRBV7-3 and TRBJ2-5; 8 bases are a match to TRBD1. The TCR originated in a female donor with papillary thyroid cancer or a benign thyroid nodule (not recorded which). Some clones in this sample may be carry-over from other donors' samples. The CDR3 here is CASSQGAGKGQETQYF. DNA of the CDR3: TGTGCCAGCAGCCAGGGGGCGGGAAAGGGTCAAGAGACCCAGTACTTC.